The 25 T cell receptor beta chains presented below share a single source sample, sequenced in a study of blood T cell repertoires in COVID-19. Assay used: immunoSEQ multiplex PCR; TCRdb lists only in-frame clones, some missing. The sample holds about 170,000 clones, around 82% seen once. Sequencing used peripheral blood. Source of these receptors: a woman aged 70 to 79 who had recovered from COVID-19.

This clone was seen a few times. The chain is built from TRBV4-2 and TRBJ2-3; D remains ambiguous. Germline CDR1 is LGHNA and CDR2 is YNFKEQ. The ends were cut back, 0 bases at V and 7 bases at J, with 8 bases in the middle. The CDR3 contains 13 residues. The CDR3: CASSQDPQNTQYF. For the CDR3, the DNA is TGTGCCAGCAGCCAAGATCCACAAAATACGCAGTATTTT.

The chain carries TRBV3-1 (or the pseudogene TRBV3-2) and TRBJ1-6, with 7 bases fitting TRBD1. From germline, CDR1 is LGHDT and CDR2 YNNKEL (reference sequence). The CDR3 runs to 14 residues. Losses at the gene ends were 6 bases for V and 8 bases for J; bases not matched to a gene: 7. CDR3 in amino acids: CASRPTGRDSPLHF. The CDR3 region has the DNA TGTGCCAGCAGACCGACAGGGAGAGATTCACCCCTCCACTTT.

V is TRBV12-5 and J is TRBJ1-2; possible D gene TRBD1, 5 bases. Germline V lookup: CDR1 LGHNT, CDR2 FRNRAP. Trimming cost V 0 bases and J 8 bases, with 10 bases left between them. The CDR3 totals 13 residues. CDR3 nucleotides: TGTGCTAGTGGTTTGGTCCCGGGGGACGGCTACACCTTC. Protein product: CASGLVPGDGYTF.

The V and J genes are TRBV18 and TRBJ1-5; D is unclear. The CDR3 loop spans 13 amino acids. Germline loops: CDR1 KGHSH, CDR2 LQKENI. The V end lost 3 bases, the J end lost 6 bases, and 9 bases lay between the germline ends. CDR3 loop: CASSPDRGQPQHF. CDR3 nucleotide sequence: TGTGCCAGCTCACCGGATCGGGGTCAGCCCCAGCATTTT.

The chain links TRBV5-4 to TRBJ2-7; TRBD1 might be the D (6 bases). Between the trimmed V and J ends, which lost 4 bases and 5 bases, there was a span of 10 bases. There are 12 residues in the CDR3. The germline gives CDR1 SGHNT, CDR2 YYREEE (reference sequence). The CDR3, as DNA: TGTGCCAGCAGCACTGACAGGAACGAGCAGTACTTC. Translated: CASSTDRNEQYF.

The J gene is TRBJ1-2, the V gene TRBV18, with unresolved D. Germline values: CDR1 KGHSH, CDR2 LQKENI. V shed 1 base and J shed 4 bases, with 10 bases lying between them. The CDR3 is made up of 14 amino acids. The CDR3 loop reads CASSPRHGPYGYTF. As DNA, the CDR3 is TGTGCCAGCTCACCACGGCATGGGCCCTATGGCTACACCTTC.

This chain uses TRBV15 with TRBJ2-5, with D tentatively TRBD2 (7 bases). CDR3 length equals 15 residues. V lost 5 bases to trimming and J lost 5 bases, with 18 bases between them. Germline V gene data show CDR1 as LNHNV and CDR2 as YYDKDF (reference sequence). CDR3 in DNA: TGTGCCACCAGCCCCCCCGGGGGGACAAGGGAGACCCAGTACTTC. This codes for CATSPPGGTRETQYF.

This clone showed up just once. V gene TRBV27 combines with J gene TRBJ2-1, with 7 bases matching TRBD1. Germline values: CDR1 MNHEY, CDR2 SMNVEV (reference sequence). V was pared by 7 bases and J by 5 bases, with 11 bases of the junction left unmatched. The CDR3 is 15 amino acids. The CDR3 loop reads CASTSGQGVHNEQFF. CDR3 in DNA: TGTGCCAGCACCTCGGGGCAGGGGGTCCACAATGAGCAGTTCTTC.

This rearrangement joins TRBV21-1 to TRBJ1-1. TRBV21-1 has pseudogene status. The CDR3 consists of 16 residues. CDR3 in DNA: TGTGCCAGCAGCAAAGTCGGGGGGCGGAGGGACACTGAAGCTTTCTTT. This sequence encodes CASSKVGGRRDTEAFF.

CDR3 sequence (DNA): TGTGCCACCAGGGGACAGGGGGCTATTCAGCCCCAGCATTTT. It codes for CATRGQGAIQPQHF. The chain links TRBV2 to TRBJ1-5; 12 bases align to TRBD1. CDR1 and CDR2 (germline): SNHLY, FYNNEI. V was pared by 10 bases and J by 6 bases, with 7 bases of the junction left unmatched. This CDR3 has 14 residues.

This clone appeared a single time. This chain links TRBV7-2 with TRBJ2-7; D call uncertain. This CDR3 comprises 13 residues. Between the trimmed V and J ends, which lost 3 bases and 0 bases, there was a span of 6 bases. Germline CDR1 is SGHTA and CDR2 is FQGNSA. The CDR3 is CASSFRVSYEQYF. The CDR3 nucleotides are TGTGCCAGCAGCTTCCGGGTCTCCTACGAGCAGTACTTC.

The chain carries TRBV9 and TRBJ2-1; 10 nucleotides match TRBD2. There are 15 residues in the CDR3. V was clipped by 0 bases and J by 9 bases; unmatched bases: 6. Germline-derived CDR1 and CDR2 are SGDLS and YYNGEE. As DNA, the CDR3 is TGTGCCAGCAGCGTAGGGGTAGCGGGAGGAGGTGAGCAGTTCTTC. It specifies CASSVGVAGGGEQFF.

The genes are TRBV10-3 and TRBJ1-1; D possibly corresponds to TRBD1 (5 bases). Germline CDR1 ENHRY, CDR2 SYGVKD. The CDR3 sequence is 12 residues long. The V end lost 6 bases, the J end lost 5 bases, and 10 bases lay between the germline ends. The CDR3 protein is CAIRGGGTEAFF. CDR3 coding DNA: TGTGCCATCAGGGGGGGAGGTACTGAAGCTTTCTTT.

The CDR3 loop reads CASNDRVGTQYF. DNA for the CDR3: TGTGCCAGTAACGACAGGGTCGGGACCCAGTACTTC. The chain uses TRBV19 and TRBJ2-5; TRBD1 matches 7 bases. CDR1 and CDR2 from the germline V gene are LNHDA and SQIVND (reference sequence). This CDR3 has 12 residues. Unmatched junction bases numbered 6, after V lost 7 bases and J lost 7 bases.

The chain joins TRBV6-5 to TRBJ1-1; a possible D gene is TRBD1 (5 bases). V was cut by 0 bases and J by 0 bases, with 8 bases left in between. CDR1 is MNHEY, CDR2 SVGAGI, per germline. This CDR3 region has 15 residues. The CDR3 loop reads CASSYSRQLNTEAFF. The CDR3 DNA reads TGTGCCAGCAGTTACTCGCGACAGTTGAACACTGAAGCTTTCTTT.

The chain links TRBV5-1 to TRBJ1-1, with TRBD1 as a possible D gene (6 bases). This CDR3 comprises 15 residues. CDR1 is SGHRS, CDR2 YFSETQ, per germline. The V end lost 1 base, the J end lost 1 base, and 11 bases lay between the germline ends. The CDR3 DNA reads TGCGCCAGCAGCTTGCGGGACAACTCGAACACTGAAGCTTTCTTT. Amino acid sequence: CASSLRDNSNTEAFF. The complete variable domain, with remaining parts taken from reference TRBV5-1 and TRBJ1-1, reads KAGVTQTPRYLIKTRGQQVTLSCSPISGHRSVSWYQQTPGQGLQFLFEYFSETQRNKGNFPGRFSGRQFSNSRSEMNVSTLELGDSALYLCASSLRDNSNTEAFFGQGTRLTVV.

Comment on this clone: The same CDR3 also results from other DNA sequences found in this sample. This chain connects TRBV5-1 to TRBJ1-2; tentative D call: TRBD1 (5 bases). Trimming removed 0 bases from V and 1 base from J, with 7 bases in between. CDR3 length: 14 amino acids. Germline V gives CDR1 SGHRS, CDR2 YFSETQ. The CDR3 bases are TGCGCCAGCAGCTTGGCCGGGGGTAACTATGGCTACACCTTC. It translates to CASSLAGGNYGYTF. Complete variable domain (other parts from reference TRBV5-1 and TRBJ1-2): KAGVTQTPRYLIKTRGQQVTLSCSPISGHRSVSWYQQTPGQGLQFLFEYFSETQRNKGNFPGRFSGRQFSNSRSEMNVSTLELGDSALYLCASSLAGGNYGYTFGSGTRLTVV.

The chain is built from TRBV7-2 and TRBJ1-2; a possible D gene is TRBD1 (5 bases). Trimming shortened V by 5 bases and J by 7 bases, and 20 bases separated the two germline ends. This CDR3 has 15 amino acids. Germline V gene data show CDR1 as SGHTA and CDR2 as FQGNSA. CDR3 DNA sequence: TGTGCCAGCAGCACCACCCCGGGCAGGGTGGGTGGCTACACCTTC. The encoded protein is CASSTTPGRVGGYTF.

V gene TRBV27 combines with J gene TRBJ2-6; D is unresolved. CDR3 length: 14 residues. Trimming took 8 bases from V and 2 from J, leaving 10 bases between them. Germline lookup yields CDR1 MNHEY and CDR2 SMNVEV (reference sequence). DNA of the CDR3: TGTGCCAGCTCCTCGGTCACTGGGGCCAACGTCCTGACTTTC. It yields the protein CASSSVTGANVLTF.

The rearrangement links TRBV5-6 to TRBJ1-1, with D maybe TRBD1 (5 bases). Germline CDR1 is SGHDT and CDR2 is YYEEEE. V lost 1 base, J lost 7 bases, and 17 bases lay in between. The CDR3 sequence is 15 residues long. CDR3 bases: TGTGCCAGCAGCTTGCGGGTCAGGGTGGAGATTGAAGCTTTCTTT. Protein product: CASSLRVRVEIEAFF. Variable domain in full (rest from reference TRBV5-6 and TRBJ1-1): DAGVTQSPTHLIKTRGQQVTLRCSPKSGHDTVSWYQQALGQGPQFIFQYYEEEERQRGNFPDRFSGHQFPNYSSELNVNALLLGDSALYLCASSLRVRVEIEAFFGQGTRLTVV.

Note on this clone: Other DNA sequences within the sample encode an identical CDR3. This chain links TRBV7-2 with TRBJ1-2, with 9 bases lining up with TRBD1. This CDR3 comprises 13 residues. Germline V lookup: CDR1 SGHTA, CDR2 FQGNSA. With 4 bases clipped from V and 4 bases from J, the junction kept 1 base outside the gene matches. The CDR3 sequence is CASSSGQGYGYTF. The CDR3 DNA sequence: TGTGCCAGCAGCTCGGGACAGGGCTATGGCTACACCTTC.

The genes are TRBV10-3 and TRBJ1-6; a weak D match, TRBD1 (6 bases). The CDR3 runs to 14 residues. Germline CDR1 and CDR2: ENHRY and SYGVKD. V was pared by 6 bases and J by 6 bases, with 12 bases between. CDR3 nucleotides: TGTGCCATCAGCCCGGACAGCCCTAATTCACCCCTCCACTTT. Translation: CAISPDSPNSPLHF.

This clone was detected only a few times. J is TRBJ1-5 and V is TRBV18; TRBD1 agrees at 9 bases. Per germline, CDR1 KGHSH and CDR2 LQKENI. This CDR3 has 15 amino acids. Trimming at V came to 4 bases and at J to 5 bases, leaving 6 bases not matched to a gene. Here the CDR3 DNA reads TGTGCCAGCTCACGTTCCCGGGACAGGGATCAGCCCCAGCATTTT. Translation: CASSRSRDRDQPQHF.

V usage is TRBV6-2 or TRBV6-3 and J usage is TRBJ2-7, with D unresolved. Per the germline V gene, CDR1 is MNHEY and CDR2 is SVGEGT. Trimming removed 0 bases at V and 0 bases at J, with 9 bases between. This CDR3 region has 15 residues. The CDR3 DNA is TGTGCCAGCAGTTACTCGGCGGAGAGCTCCTACGAGCAGTACTTC. Translating gives CASSYSAESSYEQYF.

The genes are TRBV5-5 and TRBJ1-4; D not certain. The CDR3 has 14 residues. V dropped 0 bases and J dropped 5 bases, with 8 bases sitting between them. CDR1 and CDR2 from the germline V gene are SGHKS and YYEKEE (reference sequence). CDR3 in amino acids: CASSLAGENEKLFF. The CDR3 nucleotides are TGTGCCAGCAGCTTGGCCGGGGAAAATGAAAAACTGTTTTTT.